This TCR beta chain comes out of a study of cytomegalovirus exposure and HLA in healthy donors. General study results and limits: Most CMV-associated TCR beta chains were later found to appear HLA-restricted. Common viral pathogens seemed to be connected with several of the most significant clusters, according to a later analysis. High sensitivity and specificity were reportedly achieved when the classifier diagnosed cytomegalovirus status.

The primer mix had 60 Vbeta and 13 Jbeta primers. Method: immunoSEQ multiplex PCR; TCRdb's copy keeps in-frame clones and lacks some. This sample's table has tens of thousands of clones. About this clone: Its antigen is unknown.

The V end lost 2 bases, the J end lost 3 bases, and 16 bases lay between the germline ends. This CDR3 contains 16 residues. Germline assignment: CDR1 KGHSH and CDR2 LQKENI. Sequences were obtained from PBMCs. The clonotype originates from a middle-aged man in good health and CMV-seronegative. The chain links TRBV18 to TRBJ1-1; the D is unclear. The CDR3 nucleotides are TGTGCCAGCTCACCAAGGGAGACCCCGGTGGACACTGAAGCTTTCTTT. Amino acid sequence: CASSPRETPVDTEAFF.